The rows below give T cell receptor beta chains drawn from one sample of a study of spatial heterogeneity in lung cancer. Each CDR3 protein gets one entry after TCRdb re-called the 5' RACE reads with MiXCR. The table lists about 48,000 distinct CDR3 sequences, approximately 5.3% of them singletons, with approximately 10% in the top ten. The specimen comprised PBMCs, sampled at surgery. All receptors come from a male donor with early-stage non-small cell lung cancer. The CDR3 runs from the conserved cysteine through the conserved F or W. Each record gives: J gene, V gene, CDR3 length, D gene, clone size, CDR3 protein, CDR3 DNA. D genes are given only for firm matches. Where a row states a size, it is once, few, many or the class of an expanded clone; other rows omit it.

TRBJ2-1	TRBV20-1	15	TRBD2	many	CSAALLAGVGNEQFF	TGCAGTGCGGCCCTACTAGCGGGAGTAGGTAATGAGCAGTTCTTC
TRBJ2-1	TRBV6-2/TRBV6-3	12	TRBD2	many	CASSYQRETRFF	TGTGCCAGCAGTTACCAGCGGGAGACGAGGTTCTTC
TRBJ1-1	TRBV12-3/TRBV12-4	16	.	many	CASSLIISRANTEAFF	TGTGCCAGCAGTTTGATAATTAGTCGAGCAAACACTGAAGCTTTCTTT
TRBJ2-2	TRBV12-3/TRBV12-4	15	TRBD2	many	CASSLGGLASGELFF	TGTGCCAGCAGTTTAGGGGGACTAGCGTCCGGGGAGCTGTTTTTT
TRBJ2-1	TRBV21-1	16	.	many	CASRQDTGRNYNEQFF	TGTGCCAGCAGGCAAGATACAGGGAGAAACTACAATGAGCAGTTCTTC
TRBJ1-2	TRBV2	17	.	many	CASRGLARNYANYGYTF	TGTGCCAGCAGGGGCTTGGCCCGTAACTATGCTAACTATGGCTACACCTTC
TRBJ1-1	TRBV9	14	.	many	CASSAQEMNTEAFF	TGTGCCAGCAGCGCCCAGGAGATGAACACTGAAGCTTTCTTT
TRBJ2-3	TRBV6-1	16	.	few	CASSEAGLSSTDTQYF	TGTGCCAGCAGTGAAGCCGGACTATCGAGCACAGATACGCAGTATTTT
TRBJ2-5	TRBV7-6	12	.	few	CASSALPETQYF	TGTGCCAGCAGCGCCTTACCAGAGACCCAGTACTTC
TRBJ2-5	TRBV19	14	.	few	CASSTSGTPETQYF	TGTGCCAGTAGTACCTCCGGGACCCCAGAGACCCAGTACTTC
TRBJ2-6	TRBV20-1	13	.	.	CSARQTGANVLTF	TGCAGTGCTAGACAGACTGGGGCCAACGTCCTGACTTTC
TRBJ2-2	TRBV20-1	15	TRBD2	many	CSASPGTSDTGELFF	TGCAGTGCTAGTCCCGGGACTAGCGACACCGGGGAGCTGTTTTTT
TRBJ1-2	TRBV7-9	14	.	many	CASSHSGQNYGYTF	TGTGCCAGCAGTCATAGCGGACAGAACTATGGCTACACCTTC
TRBJ2-7	TRBV6-5	14	.	few	CASSLYRLPGEQYF	TGTGCCAGCAGTCTGTACCGCTTACCGGGGGAGCAGTACTTC
TRBJ2-7	TRBV7-8	16	.	many	CASSPARGALSYEQYF	TGTGCCAGCAGCCCCGCTCGGGGGGCCTTGTCCTACGAGCAGTACTTC
TRBJ1-1	TRBV4-3	13	.	many	CASSQDLNTEAFF	TGCGCCAGCAGCCAAGACCTGAACACTGAAGCTTTCTTT
TRBJ2-1	TRBV4-1	17	TRBD2	many	CASSQTGAGLAASEQFF	TGCGCCAGCAGCCAGACAGGGGCGGGACTAGCGGCCTCTGAGCAGTTCTTC
TRBJ2-7	TRBV20-1	15	TRBD2	many	CSASDSGRMSYEQYF	TGCAGTGCCTCAGATAGCGGGAGAATGTCCTACGAGCAGTACTTC
TRBJ2-3	TRBV11-2	14	.	many	CASSATQAGDTQYF	TGTGCCAGCAGCGCCACTCAGGCCGGAGATACGCAGTATTTT
TRBJ2-1	TRBV27	16	.	many	CASSLLTGTSSIKRFF	TGTGCCAGCAGTCTTCTAACCGGGACATCCTCGATTAAAAGGTTCTTC
TRBJ1-1	TRBV7-2	13	.	many	CASSQQTFTEAFF	TGTGCCAGCAGCCAACAGACCTTCACTGAAGCTTTCTTT
TRBJ2-3	TRBV3-1	14	.	many	CASRDAAGTDTQYF	TGTGCCAGCAGGGACGCAGCGGGCACAGATACGCAGTATTTT
TRBJ2-1	TRBV5-6	14	.	many	CASSLRRGLNEQFF	TGTGCCAGCAGTCTAAGGAGGGGGCTCAATGAGCAGTTCTTC
TRBJ2-1	TRBV12-3/TRBV12-4	12	.	many	CASSFIRNEQFF	TGTGCCAGCAGTTTTATAAGGAATGAGCAGTTCTTC
TRBJ2-5	TRBV5-1	15	TRBD2	many	CASSSLAGVGETQYF	TGCGCCAGCAGCTCCCTAGCGGGAGTTGGAGAGACCCAGTACTTC
TRBJ2-7	TRBV19	14	TRBD1	many	CASSPRGQSYEQYF	TGTGCCAGTAGTCCCCGGGGACAGAGCTACGAGCAGTACTTC